This T cell receptor (beta chain) was observed in a study of T cells in Graves' hyperthyroidism and ophthalmopathy. Across the whole study: Blood was drawn when the patient was first diagnosed and still untreated.

This clonotype was counted between two and nine times. Its target is not known. Ophthalmopathy patients had moderate-to-severe active disease, CAS ≥3, NOSPECS ≥4, and disease duration under 3 months. It was 8 to 10 ml of fresh peripheral blood that supplied the PBMCs. The source material, RNA transcripts, was used to amplify TCR beta CDR3 regions. Using the HTBI primer set, a first-round RT-PCR was run on the TCR CDR3. TCRdb reprocessed the multiplex PCR reads with MiXCR, giving one entry per CDR3 protein. The sample has around 610,000 distinct CDR3 sequences, over 12% seen once; the top ten hold roughly 4.5%. Trimming stripped 5 bases from V and 8 bases from J, with 7 bases between. Germline CDR1 and CDR2: SEHNR and FQNEAQ (reference sequence). The CDR3 runs to 12 residues. Study-wide findings and caveats: Ophthalmopathy was told apart from stable hyperthyroidism by a 13 V-J model.

This chain uses TRBV7-9 with TRBJ1-6; no firm D call. The clonotype was recovered from a woman between 35 and 50 years old with Graves' ophthalmopathy. The sequencing sample was made of blood. The CDR3 is CASSRGDSPLHF. In DNA form, the CDR3 reads TGTGCCAGCAGCCGCGGCGATTCACCCCTCCACTTT.